The T cell receptor beta chain under discussion was sequenced for a study of blood T cell repertoires in COVID-19. The CDR3 loop spans 14 amino acids. The V and J ends lost 4 bases and 1 base, in that order; junction bases with no gene match: 3. Germline V CDR1 and CDR2: KGHSH, LQKENI. Original processing notes: Amplification with reference gene primers provided the estimates of nucleated cell counts. Here immunoSEQ multiplex PCR was the method, and the copy in TCRdb shows in-frame clones only, minus some. From that table come the V and J calls and clone size; the DNA was used to work out D and trimming. Among 250,000 to 300,000 clones listed, around 85% were seen once. The Seattle patients joined while their infection was active and were tracked longitudinally afterward.

What was sequenced was peripheral blood. The chain joins TRBV18 to TRBJ2-5, with 7 bases fitting TRBD1. The source is a woman aged 30 to 39 with COVID-19, enrolled during active disease. The CDR3 here is CASSRGQSQETQYF. Written as DNA, the CDR3 is TGTGCCAGCTCACGGGGACAGAGCCAAGAGACCCAGTACTTC.